Included here is one T cell receptor beta chain sequence, with context. What it binds is not known. This entry comes from a study of vaccination and CD4 T cells after COVID-19. The treatment denotes: approximately nine-day PBMC culture with coronavirus spike peptide pools or control peptides (ViraFEST assay). ViraFEST used peptide pools to expand antigen-specific T cells, then sequenced TCRs. The V end was cut by 7 bases, the J end by 7 bases, with 13 bases between. The CDR3 covers 12 residues. Germline CDR1 SNHLY, CDR2 FYNNEI. The Oncomine TCR Beta short-read assay sequenced DNA from cultured CD4+ T cells. Via MiXCR, TCRdb re-called the PCR reads, giving one row per CDR3 protein. The sample has about 12,000 distinct CDR3 sequences; roughly 61% are singletons.

Sequencing was done on a sample of CD4+ T cells from blood, cultured in vitro. The receptor's source is a human donor who had recovered from COVID-19. This rearrangement joins TRBV2 to TRBJ1-1, with D tentatively TRBD1 (5 bases). CDR3 region: CASTDSPIEAFF. The CDR3 region has the DNA TGTGCCAGCACCGACAGTCCCATTGAAGCTTTCTTT. The full variable domain, completed using reference TRBV2 and TRBJ1-1, is EPEVTQTPSHQVTQMGQEVILRCVPISNHLYFYWYRQILGQKVEFLVSFYNNEISEKSEIFDDQFSVERPDGSNFTLKIRSTKLEDSAMYFCASTDSPIEAFFGQGTRLTVV.